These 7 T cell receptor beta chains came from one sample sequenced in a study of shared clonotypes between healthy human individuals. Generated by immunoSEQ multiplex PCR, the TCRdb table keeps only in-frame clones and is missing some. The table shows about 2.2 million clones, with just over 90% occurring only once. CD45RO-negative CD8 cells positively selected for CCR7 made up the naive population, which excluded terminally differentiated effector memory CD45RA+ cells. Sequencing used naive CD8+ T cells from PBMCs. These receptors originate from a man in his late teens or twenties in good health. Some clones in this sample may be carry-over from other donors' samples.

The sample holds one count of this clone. CDR3 sequence reads: CASSDSGLAAYNEQFF. CDR3 coding DNA: TGTGCCAGCAGTGACTCGGGGCTAGCGGCCTACAATGAGCAGTTCTTC. The chain is built from TRBV6-4 and TRBJ2-1; 7 bases agree with TRBD2. CDR3 length equals 16 residues. Per the germline V gene, CDR1 is MRHNA and CDR2 is SNTAGT. Losses at the gene ends were 0 bases for V and 2 bases for J; bases not matched to a gene: 4.

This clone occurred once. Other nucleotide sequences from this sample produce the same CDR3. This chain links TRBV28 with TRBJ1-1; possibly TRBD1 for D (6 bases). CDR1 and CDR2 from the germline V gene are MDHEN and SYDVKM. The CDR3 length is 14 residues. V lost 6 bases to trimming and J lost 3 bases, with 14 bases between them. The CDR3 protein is CASSFRGGYTEAFF. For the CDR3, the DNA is TGTGCCAGCAGCTTCAGGGGTGGGTACACTGAAGCTTTCTTT.

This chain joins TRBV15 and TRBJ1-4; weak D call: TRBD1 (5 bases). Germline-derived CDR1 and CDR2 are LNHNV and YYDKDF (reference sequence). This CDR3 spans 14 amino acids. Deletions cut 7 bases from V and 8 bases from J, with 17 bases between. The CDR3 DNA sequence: TGTGCCACCATGGACACCCTGCGGAGGGAAAAACTGTTTTTT. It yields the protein CATMDTLRREKLFF.

CDR3 sequence (DNA): TGTGCCAGCCGGGACGGCGGGATGATATACGAGCAGTACTTC. Translating gives CASRDGGMIYEQYF. This chain joins TRBV6-1 and TRBJ2-7, with D possibly matching TRBD2 (6 bases). CDR1 is MNHNS and CDR2 is SASEGT in the germline V gene. CDR3 length equals 14 residues. The germline V and J ends were trimmed by 8 bases and 4 bases, with 18 bases remaining between them.

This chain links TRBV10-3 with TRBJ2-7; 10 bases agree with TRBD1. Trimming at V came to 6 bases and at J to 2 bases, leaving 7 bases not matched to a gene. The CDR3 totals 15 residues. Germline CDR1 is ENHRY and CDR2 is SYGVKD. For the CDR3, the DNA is TGTGCCATCAGGACCGGGACAGGGGCCACCTACGAGCAGTACTTC. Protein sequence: CAIRTGTGATYEQYF.

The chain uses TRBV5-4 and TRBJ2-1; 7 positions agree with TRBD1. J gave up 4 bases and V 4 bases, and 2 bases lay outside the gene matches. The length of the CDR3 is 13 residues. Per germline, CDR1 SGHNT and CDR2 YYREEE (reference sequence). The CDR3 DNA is TGTGCCAGCAGCAGGGACAGATACAATGAGCAGTTCTTC. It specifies CASSRDRYNEQFF.

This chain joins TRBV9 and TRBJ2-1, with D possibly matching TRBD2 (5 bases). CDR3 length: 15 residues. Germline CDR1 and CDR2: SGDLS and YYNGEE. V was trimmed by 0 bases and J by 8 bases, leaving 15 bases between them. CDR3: CASSVALASLHEQFF. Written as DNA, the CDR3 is TGTGCCAGCAGCGTAGCTCTAGCCAGCTTACATGAGCAGTTCTTC.